This T cell receptor (beta chain) was captured by sequencing in a study of tumor-infiltrating lymphocytes in primary liver carcinoma. Background on the study: Productive TCRbeta reads per sample were roughly 3.5 to 7.5 million, not differing by tissue.

It was from 20-30 mg of unsorted bulk tissue that RNA and DNA were co-extracted. This clonotype was counted a single time. Using a constant-region primer together with ProtoScript II reverse transcriptase, TCR beta cDNA was made from about 500 ng of total RNA. Researchers made the TCR beta libraries by running three nested multiplex PCR rounds with slightly modified ARM-PCR. In the first two PCR rounds, TRBV1-TRBV30 forward primers were paired with a C-beta reverse primer, and each round lasted approximately 10 cycles. TCRdb recomputed calls from the multiplex PCR reads with MiXCR, one row per CDR3 protein. The data hold more than 90,000 distinct CDR3 sequences, with 55% to 80% observed a single time. V dropped 5 bases and J dropped 8; count of bases not matched to a gene: 12. This CDR3 has 16 amino acids. Per germline, CDR1 SGHAT and CDR2 FQNNGV.

The sequenced sample was liver tumor tissue from sampling region 2. The subset: tumor region T2, inferior pole. V gene TRBV11-2 combines with J gene TRBJ2-2; 9 bases match TRBD2. This receptor was obtained from a woman aged 55-70 years with primary liver carcinoma and hepatitis B virus infection. The CDR3 coding sequence is TGTGCCAGCAGCCCCCTCGTAGCGGGAGATACGGGGGAGCTGTTTTTT. This encodes CASSPLVAGDTGELFF.